Shown below are 26 T cell receptor beta chains from a single sample sequenced in a study of T cell repertoires in cytomegalovirus infection. TCRdb ran MiXCR on the reads and lists one entry per CDR3 protein. The repertoire consists of some 680,000 distinct CDR3 sequences, with approximately 34% occurring once and the leading ten covering around 2.8%. The sample taken for sequencing was PBMCs. These receptors came from a human donor in good health (CMV status not recorded). Some clones in this sample may be carry-over from other donors' samples.

This chain links TRBV28 with TRBJ2-2; D might be TRBD1 or TRBD2, each matching 6 bases. This CDR3 region has 14 residues. Germline CDR1 and CDR2: MDHEN and SYDVKM. Trimming left V 4 bases short and J 7 bases short, with 13 bases between. The CDR3 nucleotides read TGTGCCAGCAGTTCCCTTGGGGGGCTCGGGGAGCTGTTTTTT. Protein sequence: CASSSLGGLGELFF.

This clonotype has just a few counts. A much larger clone lies one base from this, so it may be a read error. The chain has TRBV6-1 and TRBJ1-6; no clear D. The V gene lost 10 bases and the J gene lost 6 bases, with 16 bases spanning the gap. This CDR3 spans 14 amino acids. CDR1 is MNHNS and CDR2 is SASEGT in the germline V gene. CDR3 in amino acids: CATSPTPGNSPLHF. DNA for the CDR3: TGTGCCACTTCGCCTACACCGGGTAATTCACCCCTCCACTTT.

The chain combines TRBV6-1 with TRBJ1-4, with a tentative D call TRBD1 (6 bases). V lost 6 bases and J 5 bases, leaving 16 bases between the germline ends. CDR1 and CDR2 (germline): MNHNS, SASEGT. This CDR3 has 15 amino acids. The CDR3 nucleotides read TGTGCCAGCAGATCTTCAGGGGCTGGGAATGAAAAACTGTTTTTT. Translation: CASRSSGAGNEKLFF.

This clonotype was seen only a few times. CDR3 coding DNA: TGTGCCAGCACCTTCCAGGCCGACTTGAACACTGAAGCTTTCTTT. Encoded protein: CASTFQADLNTEAFF. V gene TRBV7-8 combines with J gene TRBJ1-1; unclear D gene. CDR1 is SGHVS and CDR2 is FQNEAQ in the germline V gene. Trimming stripped 7 bases from V and 0 bases from J, with 15 bases between. The CDR3 runs 15 residues.

Many counts were recorded for this clonotype. The chain combines TRBV7-9 with TRBJ2-4, with D tentatively TRBD2 (5 bases). The CDR3 sequence is 14 residues long. Germline V gives CDR1 SEHNR, CDR2 FQNEAQ (reference sequence). The germline V and J ends were trimmed by 5 bases and 0 bases, with 8 bases remaining between them. CDR3: CASSEAVAKNIQYF. CDR3 nucleotide sequence: TGTGCCAGCAGCGAAGCGGTAGCCAAAAACATTCAGTACTTC. Full variable domain (rest looked up from reference TRBV7-9 and TRBJ2-4): DTGVSQNPRHKITKRGQNVTFRCDPISEHNRLYWYRQTLGQGPEFLTYFQNEAQLEKSRLLSDRFSAERPKGSFSTLEIQRTEQGDSAMYLCASSEAVAKNIQYFGAGTRLSVL.

The table lists this clonotype with a few counts. The chain couples TRBV12-3 or TRBV12-4 to TRBJ1-1, with D possibly being TRBD1 (5 bases). V was shortened by 1 base and J by 6 bases, with 12 bases between the two germline ends. The CDR3 covers 14 residues. The CDR3 region is CASSLVAGHPEAFF. As DNA, the CDR3 is TGTGCCAGCAGTTTAGTTGCAGGGCATCCTGAAGCTTTCTTT.

The chain has TRBV19 and TRBJ1-4; TRBD1 aligns across 7 bases. The CDR3 loop spans 14 amino acids. Trimming at V came to 6 bases and at J to 4 bases, leaving 5 bases not matched to a gene. The germline gives CDR1 LNHDA, CDR2 SQIVND (reference sequence). CDR3 coding DNA: TGTGCCAGTAGAAGGGACAGCCTTAATGAAAAACTGTTTTTT. This translates into CASRRDSLNEKLFF.

The chain combines TRBV2 with TRBJ1-2; weak D call: TRBD1 (5 bases). Germline V gene lookup returns CDR1 SNHLY and CDR2 FYNNEI. V was pared by 6 bases and J by 7 bases, with 9 bases between. The CDR3 covers 11 residues. The DNA for the CDR3 is TGTGCCAGCAGGTGGGACCTTGGCTACACCTTC. It translates to CASRWDLGYTF.

Only a few counts were recorded for this clonotype. The V and J genes are TRBV20-1 and TRBJ2-5, with unresolved D. The V gene's germline CDR1 is DFQATT and CDR2 SNEGSKA (reference sequence). The CDR3 extends over 13 amino acids. Between the trimmed V and J ends, which lost 3 bases and 1 base, there was a span of 9 bases. The DNA for the CDR3 is TGCAGTGCTAGGGTTTGGGGCCAAGAGACCCAGTACTTC. This sequence encodes CSARVWGQETQYF.

V and J are TRBV20-1 and TRBJ2-7; 13 bases match TRBD2. This CDR3 contains 16 residues. The V segment lost 1 base and the J segment 0 bases; nucleotides outside the gene matches: 3. Germline CDR1 and CDR2: DFQATT and SNEGSKA (reference sequence). The CDR3 DNA is TGCAGTGCTAGAGTTGGGACTAGCGGGGTCTCCTACGAGCAGTACTTC. This codes for CSARVGTSGVSYEQYF.

The V gene is TRBV12-3 or TRBV12-4, the J gene TRBJ2-7, with TRBD1 matching over 7 bases. CDR3 length equals 15 residues. J gave up 3 bases and V 2 bases, and 7 bases lay outside the gene matches. CDR3 in DNA: TGTGCCAGCAGTTTACGGGACAGCATTTACTACGAGCAGTACTTC. It translates to CASSLRDSIYYEQYF.

This clonotype showed up just a few times. This chain uses TRBV7-6 with TRBJ2-5; TRBD2 matches at 9 bases. The CDR3 spans 14 residues. The J segment lost 5 bases and the V segment lost 5 bases, leaving 6 bases of the junction unmatched. Germline CDR1 is SGHVS and CDR2 is FNYEAQ. The CDR3: CASSPSGRTETQYF. CDR3 nucleotides: TGTGCCAGCAGCCCGAGCGGGAGGACTGAGACCCAGTACTTC.

This clonotype was counted between two and nine times. Here the CDR3 reads CASSLSGIGSANYGYTF. DNA for the CDR3: TGTGCCAGCAGCTTATCGGGTATTGGGTCAGCTAACTATGGCTACACCTTC. V usage is TRBV7-8 and J usage is TRBJ1-2, with unresolved D. The CDR3 is 17 amino acids. V lost 2 bases, J lost 0 bases, and 16 bases lay in between. Germline V CDR1 and CDR2: SGHVS, FQNEAQ.

Points on this clonotype: Compared with germline, one end of the junction differs, possibly owing to a read error. The rearrangement joins TRBV7-7 to TRBJ1-1; D might be TRBD1 (6 bases). Per the germline V gene, CDR1 is SSHAT and CDR2 is FNYEAQ (reference sequence). The CDR3 consists of 15 residues. The chain's CDR3 is CASSSYPGTNTEAFF. The CDR3 nucleotides read TGTGCTAGCAGCAGTTATCCAGGGACAAACACTGAAGCTTTCTTT.

The rearrangement joins TRBV12-3 or TRBV12-4 to TRBJ2-1; D is undetermined. V lost 7 bases and J lost 8, with 18 bases in between. The CDR3 contains 14 residues. CDR3 sequence reads: CASTGLWGRDEQFF. In nucleotides, the CDR3 is TGTGCCAGCACCGGGCTTTGGGGTAGAGATGAGCAGTTCTTC.

This clonotype was observed many times. This rearrangement joins TRBV7-9 to TRBJ2-5; 9 positions agree with TRBD2. CDR1 and CDR2 from the germline V gene are SEHNR and FQNEAQ (reference sequence). This CDR3 region has 14 residues. The junction had 11 bases not matched to a gene; V was cut back by 10 bases and J by 5 bases. DNA of the CDR3: TGTGCCACGCTGGGGACTAGCTCGAGGGAGACCCAGTACTTC. Protein: CATLGTSSRETQYF.

This clonotype was found a few times. The chain uses TRBV7-6 and TRBJ2-1; no clear D. Trimming cost V 5 bases and J 8 bases, with 13 bases left between them. The germline V gene has CDR1 SGHVS and CDR2 FNYEAQ. This CDR3 has 13 amino acids. CDR3 sequence (DNA): TGTGCCAGCAGCCCCCTGAGTGTCGATGAGCAGTTCTTC. Its translation is CASSPLSVDEQFF.

This sequence joins TRBV28 and TRBJ2-7; either TRBD1 or TRBD2 may supply D (5 bases each). The CDR3 is 15 residues long. Germline CDR1 MDHEN, CDR2 SYDVKM. Deletions cut 5 bases from V and 1 base from J, with 15 bases between. This CDR3 reads CASSGPGHLSYEQYF. DNA of the CDR3: TGTGCCAGCAGTGGGCCGGGGCACCTATCCTACGAGCAGTACTTC.

This chain connects TRBV6-5 to TRBJ2-7; TRBD1 is a possible D gene (6 bases). Germline-derived CDR1 and CDR2 are MNHEY and SVGAGI. The CDR3 contains 15 residues. The ends were cut back, 0 bases at V and 1 base at J, with 10 bases in the middle. CDR3 residues: CASSYSGTSSYEQYF. The CDR3 region has the DNA TGTGCCAGCAGTTACTCCGGGACAAGTTCCTACGAGCAGTACTTC.

A note on this clonotype: This may be a read error: a much more frequent sequence differs by one nucleotide. The gene calls are TRBV7-2 and TRBJ1-2; maybe TRBD1 (5 bases). Germline CDR1 and CDR2: SGHTA and FQGNSA. The CDR3 is 17 residues long. Trimming took off 4 bases at V and 2 bases at J, with 20 bases between the two ends. The CDR3 DNA is TGTGCCAGCAGCTCAACCCCAGGGAGTGTGTCGAACTATGGCTACACCTTC. It encodes CASSSTPGSVSNYGYTF.

This rearrangement joins TRBV29-1 to TRBJ2-3, with D uncertain. The CDR3 is 13 amino acids. The V gene's germline CDR1 is SQVTM and CDR2 ANQGSEA. V dropped 6 bases and J dropped 4 bases, with 14 bases sitting between them. The CDR3 DNA is TGCAGCGTCTCGGACCCCGACGCAGATACGCAGTATTTT. Translating it yields CSVSDPDADTQYF.

The chain uses TRBV12-3 or TRBV12-4 and TRBJ1-6, with 8 bases fitting TRBD1. The CDR3 totals 18 residues. J was trimmed by 0 bases and V by 2 bases; bases with no gene match: 6. CDR3 coding DNA: TGTGCCAGCAGTTTAAAACAGGGGGGGAGCTCCTATAATTCACCCCTCCACTTT. This translates into CASSLKQGGSSYNSPLHF.

Remarks on this clonotype: This is likely a read error, given that the CDR3 carries no conserved phenylalanine or tryptophan at its end. The J gene is TRBJ1-2, the V gene TRBV28, with D possibly TRBD1 on 5 matching bases. This CDR3 spans 16 amino acids. V lost 4 bases and J 3 bases, leaving 18 bases between the germline ends. Per the germline V gene, CDR1 is MDHEN and CDR2 is SYDVKM. This CDR3 reads CASSSGPLGGYYGYTL. The CDR3 nucleotides read TGTGCCAGCAGTTCCGGCCCATTGGGGGGATACTATGGCTACACCTTA.

This chain connects TRBV28 to TRBJ1-6, with a possible D match to TRBD1 (6 bases). CDR3 length: 14 amino acids. From germline, CDR1 is MDHEN and CDR2 SYDVKM. With 4 bases removed from V and 4 bases from J, the gap between germline ends came to 8 bases. The CDR3 here is CASSWGLYNSPLHF. The DNA for the CDR3 is TGTGCCAGCAGTTGGGGGCTATATAATTCACCCCTCCACTTT. Using reference TRBV28 and TRBJ1-6 for the parts outside the CDR3, the full variable domain is DVKVTQSSRYLVKRTGEKVFLECVQDMDHENMFWYRQDPGLGLRLIYFSYDVKMKEKGDIPEGYSVSREKKERFSLILESASTNQTSMYLCASSWGLYNSPLHFGNGTRLTVT.

This chain uses TRBV7-2 with TRBJ2-1; no firm D call. The length of the CDR3 is 13 residues. Germline V gives CDR1 SGHTA, CDR2 FQGNSA. V was trimmed by 1 base and J by 13 bases, leaving 14 bases between them. The CDR3 here is CASSLGSSLDQFF. As DNA, the CDR3 is TGTGCCAGCAGCTTAGGATCTTCGTTGGACCAGTTCTTC. Supplemented by reference TRBV7-2 and TRBJ2-1, the full variable domain reads GAGVSQSPSNKVTEKGKDVELRCDPISGHTALYWYRQSLGQGLEFLIYFQGNSAPDKSGLPSDRFSAERTGGSVSTLTIQRTQQEDSAVYLCASSLGSSLDQFFGPGTRLTVL.

This clonotype was found once. Since the CDR3 does not end with the conserved phenylalanine or tryptophan, this likely comes from a read error. The V call is TRBV7-2, the J call TRBJ2-1; TRBD2 agrees at 14 bases. Germline V gene data show CDR1 as SGHTA and CDR2 as FQGNSA. The CDR3 covers 16 residues. V lost 5 bases, J lost 4 bases, and 4 bases stayed unmatched. CDR3 sequence: CASSPRTSGRYNEQFL. The CDR3 nucleotides read TGTGCCAGCAGCCCTCGGACTAGCGGGAGGTACAATGAGCAGTTCTTA.